This record covers a single T cell receptor (beta chain). Antigen: not known. These data belong to a study of blood T cell dynamics during melanoma immunotherapy. Study-level background: Metastatic melanoma patients received first-line pembrolizumab or nivolumab plus ipilimumab. General study points: It remained unknown if the driving T cell clones were melanoma-specific.

Trimming left V 4 bases short and J 7 bases short, with 14 bases between. The CDR3 is made up of 15 amino acids. Germline V CDR1 and CDR2: SGHAT, FQNNGV. Method: immunoSEQ multiplex PCR; TCRdb's copy keeps in-frame clones and lacks some. The sample has some 4,000 clones; less than 90% are singletons. Time point of the sample: pre-treatment baseline. Sampling occurred pretreatment (T0) and at week 3 (W3), after cycle one of checkpoint blockade. Patients with prior systemic cancer treatment, concomitant immunosuppressants, or other active malignancies were excluded. The receptor was derived from a human donor with melanoma. This material consisted of blood, taken from a patient treated with checkpoint blockade. The gene calls are TRBV11-2 and TRBJ1-6; D is unclear. CDR3 protein: CASSSPDRLNSPLHF. In nucleotides, the CDR3 is TGTGCCAGCAGCTCTCCCGACCGTCTAAATTCACCCCTCCACTTT.